One and the same sample provided the 21 T cell receptor beta chains below, sequenced in a study of cytomegalovirus exposure and HLA in healthy donors. PCR was performed using 60 Vbeta and 13 Jbeta primers. Using immunoSEQ multiplex PCR, the repertoire was profiled, and TCRdb retains in-frame clones only, with some absent. The sample has approximately 50,000 clones. Sequenced material: PBMCs. Receptors were obtained from a female donor in good health and CMV-seronegative.

Here the CDR3 DNA reads TGTGCCTGGACCCGGGAGTCACCCTACGAGCAGTACTTC. It encodes CAWTRESPYEQYF. This chain uses TRBV30 with TRBJ2-7; D is perhaps TRBD2 (6 bases). There are 13 residues in the CDR3. V was cut by 4 bases and J by 2 bases, with 12 bases left in between. The germline CDR1 and CDR2 sequences are GTSNPN and SVGIG (reference sequence).

The CDR3: CASSIVARDNQPQHF. DNA for the CDR3: TGTGCCAGTAGTATAGTCGCAAGAGACAATCAGCCCCAGCATTTT. This chain uses TRBV19 with TRBJ1-5, with D unclear. V lost 1 base and J 3 bases, leaving 10 bases between the germline ends. Germline CDR1 is LNHDA and CDR2 is SQIVND (reference sequence). CDR3 length: 15 residues.

The chain is built from TRBV30 and TRBJ2-7; D not certain. The germline gives CDR1 GTSNPN, CDR2 SVGIG (reference sequence). Trimming removed 8 bases from V and 4 bases from J, with 12 bases in between. CDR3 size: 11 residues. Here the CDR3 reads CAMLGGYEQYF. DNA for the CDR3: TGTGCCATGTTAGGCGGATACGAGCAGTACTTC.

The genes are TRBV6-1 and TRBJ2-1; TRBD1 aligns across 10 bases. Germline trimming cut 6 bases from V and 11 bases from J; bases unmatched to any gene: 13. Germline assignment: CDR1 MNHNS and CDR2 SASEGT. This CDR3 region has 15 residues. CDR3 loop: CASRTGTGVTGKQFF. For the CDR3, the DNA is TGTGCCAGCAGAACCGGGACAGGGGTCACCGGGAAGCAGTTCTTC.

The chain combines TRBV5-6 with TRBJ2-7; TRBD1 matches 9 bases. Germline V gives CDR1 SGHDT, CDR2 YYEEEE. J lost 3 bases, V lost 4 bases, and 8 bases had no gene match. This CDR3 is 15 amino acids long. The CDR3, as DNA: TGTGCCAGCAGCCCGCCGGGACAGGGAATCTACGAGCAGTACTTC. This sequence encodes CASSPPGQGIYEQYF. Variable domain in full (rest from reference TRBV5-6 and TRBJ2-7): DAGVTQSPTHLIKTRGQQVTLRCSPKSGHDTVSWYQQALGQGPQFIFQYYEEEERQRGNFPDRFSGHQFPNYSSELNVNALLLGDSALYLCASSPPGQGIYEQYFGPGTRLTVT.

V is TRBV4-2 and J is TRBJ2-2, with 7 bases fitting TRBD1. Germline V gene data show CDR1 as LGHNA and CDR2 as YNFKEQ. The trim removed 0 bases at V and 5 bases at J, leaving 3 bases unmatched. The CDR3 extends over 15 amino acids. DNA of the CDR3: TGTGCCAGCAGCCAAGAGACAGGGTTTACCGGGGAGCTGTTTTTT. Translating it yields CASSQETGFTGELFF.

The rearrangement uses TRBV6-5 and TRBJ2-4, with a possible D match to TRBD1 (5 bases). Germline loops: CDR1 MNHEY, CDR2 SVGAGI. Trimming left V 6 bases short and J 3 bases short, with 12 bases between. The CDR3 loop spans 14 amino acids. CDR3 DNA: TGTGCCAGCAGCCGGACAACGGTCAAAAACATTCAGTACTTC. Protein product: CASSRTTVKNIQYF.

In nucleotides, the CDR3 is TGCGCCAGCAGTCGAACAGGGCTGGAGACCCAGTACTTC. It codes for CASSRTGLETQYF. The V gene is TRBV5-1, the J gene TRBJ2-5; tentatively, D is TRBD1 (6 bases). Germline-derived CDR1 and CDR2 are SGHRS and YFSETQ. This CDR3 comprises 13 residues. V shed 5 bases and J shed 5 bases, with 13 bases lying between them.

The CDR3 DNA sequence: TGCAGCGTTGCTTTGACCGTCGCGGCCTACACCTTC. It specifies CSVALTVAAYTF. The chain has TRBV29-1 and TRBJ1-2, with D hard to call. Looked up from germline, CDR1 is SQVTM and CDR2 is ANQGSEA. The length of the CDR3 is 12 residues. V was shortened by 4 bases and J by 10 bases, with 16 bases between the two germline ends.

V is TRBV5-7 and J is TRBJ1-1, with D perhaps matching TRBD1 (5 bases). TRBV5-7 is an open reading frame, and its role is uncertain. The ends were cut back, 4 bases at V and 1 base at J, with 14 bases in the middle. This CDR3 is built from 15 residues. CDR3 amino acids: CASSQQNGGNTEAFF. CDR3 nucleotides: TGTGCCAGCAGCCAACAGAACGGGGGGAACACTGAAGCTTTCTTT.

The rearrangement joins TRBV4-1 to TRBJ2-7; 9 positions match TRBD2. The trim removed 4 bases at V and 0 bases at J, leaving 7 bases unmatched. This CDR3 spans 16 amino acids. Germline V CDR1 and CDR2: MGHRA, YSYEKL. This CDR3 is CASSRGLAPLSYEQYF. DNA for the CDR3: TGCGCCAGCAGCCGCGGACTAGCGCCTCTCTCCTACGAGCAGTACTTC.

The CDR3 nucleotides read TGTGCCAGCAGCCCTCGGCGGGAGGGCCGGTACGAGCAGTACTTC. The encoded protein is CASSPRREGRYEQYF. The chain joins TRBV13 to TRBJ2-7, with 9 bases identical to TRBD2. Trimming took 5 bases from V and 4 from J; bases not matched to a gene: 9. Per germline, CDR1 PRHDT and CDR2 FYEKMQ (reference sequence). The CDR3 runs 15 residues.

The chain joins TRBV30 to TRBJ1-4; 10 bases align to TRBD1. The germline CDR1 and CDR2 sequences are GTSNPN and SVGIG (reference sequence). The CDR3 is 15 residues long. The trim removed 3 bases at V and 4 bases at J, leaving 5 bases unmatched. In DNA, the CDR3 is TGTGCCTGGAGCTCCCGGGACAGGGGTAATGAAAAACTGTTTTTT. Translated: CAWSSRDRGNEKLFF.

The rearrangement links TRBV10-3 to TRBJ2-7, with 9 positions matching TRBD1. The V gene's germline CDR1 is ENHRY and CDR2 SYGVKD. Losses at the gene ends were 5 bases for V and 2 bases for J; bases not matched to a gene: 7. The CDR3 is 15 residues long. CDR3 coding DNA: TGTGCCATCAGTCCCCACCGACAGGGGGCCTACGAGCAGTACTTC. Amino acid sequence: CAISPHRQGAYEQYF.

The chain carries TRBV5-8 and TRBJ1-3; D call uncertain. This CDR3 is built from 14 residues. Trimming removed 0 bases at V and 0 bases at J, with 4 bases between. Germline-derived CDR1 and CDR2 are SGHTS and YDEGEE. The CDR3 sequence: CASSLDSSGNTIYF. For the CDR3, the DNA is TGTGCCAGCAGCTTGGACTCCTCTGGAAACACCATATATTTT.

The chain recombines TRBV11-1 with TRBJ1-1; 9 bases agree with TRBD1. V lost 2 bases, J lost 5 bases, and 3 bases stayed unmatched. The CDR3 is 14 amino acids. Germline CDR1 reads SGHAT; CDR2 reads FQDESV (reference sequence). The CDR3 DNA follows: TGTGCCAGCAGCTTACGACAGGGGGGGACTGAAGCTTTCTTT. It translates to CASSLRQGGTEAFF.

The V gene is TRBV6-5, the J gene TRBJ2-2; the D is unclear. Trimming shortened V by 5 bases and J by 3 bases, and 7 bases separated the two germline ends. Germline V lookup: CDR1 MNHEY, CDR2 SVGAGI. This CDR3 has 13 residues. The chain's CDR3 is CASSLRDTGELFF. CDR3 DNA: TGTGCCAGCAGTCTCCGGGACACCGGGGAGCTGTTTTTT.

The chain recombines TRBV9 with TRBJ2-7; tentative D call: TRBD2 (6 bases). The CDR3 consists of 15 residues. With 0 bases removed from V and 3 bases from J, the gap between germline ends came to 13 bases. The germline CDR1 and CDR2 sequences are SGDLS and YYNGEE. The CDR3 reads CASSVAPLGGYEQYF. The CDR3 DNA follows: TGTGCCAGCAGCGTAGCACCCCTCGGGGGCTACGAGCAGTACTTC.

This CDR3 reads CASSPYFGGSDNEQFF. The CDR3 bases are TGTGCCAGCAGCCCCTATTTCGGGGGATCCGACAATGAGCAGTTCTTC. The chain carries TRBV7-6 and TRBJ2-1; possible D gene TRBD2, 6 bases. CDR3 size: 16 residues. The V end lost 5 bases, the J end lost 5 bases, and 19 bases lay between the germline ends. Per the germline V gene, CDR1 is SGHVS and CDR2 is FNYEAQ.

V gene TRBV4-2 combines with J gene TRBJ2-7, with 7 bases fitting TRBD2. Germline V lookup: CDR1 LGHNA, CDR2 YNFKEQ. V lost 5 bases to trimming and J lost 7 bases; unmatched junction nucleotides: 14. This CDR3 has 15 amino acids. CDR3: CASSAPGTGGGEQYF. The CDR3 region has the DNA TGTGCCAGCAGCGCACCCGGGACGGGGGGAGGAGAGCAGTACTTC.

V is TRBV30 and J is TRBJ1-5; 11 positions agree with TRBD1. Germline CDR1 GTSNPN, CDR2 SVGIG (reference sequence). With 0 bases clipped from V and 7 bases from J, the junction kept 5 bases outside the gene matches. The CDR3 sequence is 15 residues long. The CDR3 spells CAWSVGQGAVQPQHF. As DNA, the CDR3 is TGTGCCTGGAGTGTCGGACAGGGGGCAGTACAGCCCCAGCATTTT.